This T cell receptor (beta chain) emerged from a study of blood T cell repertoires in COVID-19. Overall study context: COVID-19 samples collected from the United States, Italy and Spain covered acute and convalescent phases. T cells, B-cell-depleted T cells, or PBMCs supplied cDNA or gDNA.

As originally analysed: Amplifying reference gene primers gave estimates of nucleated cell counts. Sequencing was performed with immunoSEQ multiplex PCR; in TCRdb, only in-frame clones are kept and a portion is missing. That table furnishes V, J and clone size, whereas the DNA furnished D and trimming. The sample has about 210,000 clones, roughly four fifths seen once. This clone was detected a few times. This receptor was identified in a woman aged 40 to 50 with acute or convalescent COVID-19. The sequenced sample was peripheral blood.

The CDR3 is CAISGGTGKDYGYTF. In DNA, the CDR3 is TGTGCCATCAGTGGAGGGACAGGGAAGGATTATGGCTACACCTTC. The J gene is TRBJ1-2, the V gene TRBV10-3, with 9 nucleotides matching TRBD1. CDR1 is ENHRY, CDR2 SYGVKD, per germline. The V and J ends lost 4 bases and 5 bases, in that order; junction bases with no gene match: 8. The CDR3 has 15 residues.